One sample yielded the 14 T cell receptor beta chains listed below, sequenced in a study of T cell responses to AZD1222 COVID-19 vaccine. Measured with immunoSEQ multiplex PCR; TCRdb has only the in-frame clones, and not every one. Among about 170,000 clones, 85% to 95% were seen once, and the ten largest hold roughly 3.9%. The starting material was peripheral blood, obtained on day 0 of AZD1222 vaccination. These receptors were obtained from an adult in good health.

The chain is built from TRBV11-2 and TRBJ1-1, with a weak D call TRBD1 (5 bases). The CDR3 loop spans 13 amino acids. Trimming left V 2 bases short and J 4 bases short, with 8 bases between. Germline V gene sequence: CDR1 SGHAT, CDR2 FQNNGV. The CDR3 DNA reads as TGTGCCAGCAGCTTAACGGGGACCACTGAAGCTTTCTTT. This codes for CASSLTGTTEAFF.

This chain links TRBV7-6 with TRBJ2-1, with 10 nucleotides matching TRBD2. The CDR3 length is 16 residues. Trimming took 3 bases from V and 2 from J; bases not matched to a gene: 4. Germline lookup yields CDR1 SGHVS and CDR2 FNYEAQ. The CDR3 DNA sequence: TGTGCCAGCAGCTTGGCTACTAGCGGGGCCTACAATGAGCAGTTCTTC. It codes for CASSLATSGAYNEQFF. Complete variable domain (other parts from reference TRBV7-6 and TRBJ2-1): GAGVSQSPRYKVTKRGQDVALRCDPISGHVSLYWYRQALGQGPEFLTYFNYEAQQDKSGLPNDRFSAERPEGSISTLTIQRTEQRDSAMYRCASSLATSGAYNEQFFGPGTRLTVL.

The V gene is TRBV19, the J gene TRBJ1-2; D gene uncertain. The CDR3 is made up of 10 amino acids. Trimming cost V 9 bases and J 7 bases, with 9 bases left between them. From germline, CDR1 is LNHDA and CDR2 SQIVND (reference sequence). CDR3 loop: CASGHAGYTF. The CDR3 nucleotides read TGTGCCAGCGGGCATGCTGGCTACACCTTC.

CDR3 protein: CASSTTVSYGYTF. DNA of the CDR3: TGTGCCAGTAGTACGACAGTATCTTATGGCTACACCTTC. The chain joins TRBV19 to TRBJ1-2; a weak D match, TRBD1 (5 bases). The CDR3 length is 13 residues. Trimming stripped 4 bases from V and 5 bases from J, with 11 bases between. Per the germline V gene, CDR1 is LNHDA and CDR2 is SQIVND (reference sequence).

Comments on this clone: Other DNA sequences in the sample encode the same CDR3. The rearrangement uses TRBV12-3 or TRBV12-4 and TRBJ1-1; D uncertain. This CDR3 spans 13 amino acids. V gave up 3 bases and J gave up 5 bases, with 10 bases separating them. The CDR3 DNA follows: TGTGCCAGCAGTTTCACGGGGAGGACTGAAGCTTTCTTT. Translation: CASSFTGRTEAFF.

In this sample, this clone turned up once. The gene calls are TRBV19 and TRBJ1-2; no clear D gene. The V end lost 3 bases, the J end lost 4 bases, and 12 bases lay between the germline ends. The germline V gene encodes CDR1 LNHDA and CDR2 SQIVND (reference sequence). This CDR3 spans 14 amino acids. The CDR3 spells CASSITGGFYGYTF. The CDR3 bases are TGTGCCAGTAGTATCACGGGCGGTTTCTATGGCTACACCTTC.

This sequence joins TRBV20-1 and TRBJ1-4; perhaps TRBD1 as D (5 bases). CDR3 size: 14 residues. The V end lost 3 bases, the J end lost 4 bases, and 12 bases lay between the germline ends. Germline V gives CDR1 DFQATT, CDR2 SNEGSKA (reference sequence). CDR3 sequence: CSASWRQFNEKLFF. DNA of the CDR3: TGCAGTGCTAGTTGGCGACAGTTTAATGAAAAACTGTTTTTT.

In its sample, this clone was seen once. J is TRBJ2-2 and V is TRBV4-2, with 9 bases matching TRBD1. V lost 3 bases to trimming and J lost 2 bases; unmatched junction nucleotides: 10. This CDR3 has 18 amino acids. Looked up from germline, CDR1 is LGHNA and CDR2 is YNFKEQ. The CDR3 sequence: CASSHETGGASNTGELFF. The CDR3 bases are TGTGCCAGCAGCCATGAAACAGGGGGCGCTTCTAACACCGGGGAGCTGTTTTTT.

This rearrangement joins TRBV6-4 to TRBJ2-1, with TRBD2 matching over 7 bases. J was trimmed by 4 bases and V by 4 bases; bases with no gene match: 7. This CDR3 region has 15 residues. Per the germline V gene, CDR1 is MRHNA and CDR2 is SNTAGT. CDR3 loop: CASSVDSGYYNEQFF. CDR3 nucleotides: TGTGCCAGCAGTGTGGATAGCGGGTATTACAATGAGCAGTTCTTC.

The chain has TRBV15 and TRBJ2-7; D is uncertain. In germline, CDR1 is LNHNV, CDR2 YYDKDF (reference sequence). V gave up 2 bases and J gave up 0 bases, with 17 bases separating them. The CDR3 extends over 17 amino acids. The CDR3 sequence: CATSRPYRAGVSYEQYF. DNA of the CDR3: TGTGCCACCAGCAGACCTTACCGGGCAGGAGTCTCCTACGAGCAGTACTTC. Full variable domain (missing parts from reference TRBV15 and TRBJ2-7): DAMVIQNPRYQVTQFGKPVTLSCSQTLNHNVMYWYQQKSSQAPKLLFHYYDKDFNNEADTPDNFQSRRPNTSFCFLDIRSPGLGDTAMYLCATSRPYRAGVSYEQYFGPGTRLTVT.

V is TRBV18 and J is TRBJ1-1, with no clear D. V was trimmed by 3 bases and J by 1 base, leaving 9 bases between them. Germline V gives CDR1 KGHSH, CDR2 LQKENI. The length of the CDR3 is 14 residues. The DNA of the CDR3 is TGTGCCAGCTCACCGGTACAGACGAACACTGAAGCTTTCTTT. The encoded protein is CASSPVQTNTEAFF.

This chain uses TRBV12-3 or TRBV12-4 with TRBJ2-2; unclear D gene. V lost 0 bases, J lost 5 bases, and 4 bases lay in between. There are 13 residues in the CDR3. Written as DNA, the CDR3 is TGTGCCAGCAGTTTAGCGCAGACCGGGGAGCTGTTTTTT. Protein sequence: CASSLAQTGELFF.

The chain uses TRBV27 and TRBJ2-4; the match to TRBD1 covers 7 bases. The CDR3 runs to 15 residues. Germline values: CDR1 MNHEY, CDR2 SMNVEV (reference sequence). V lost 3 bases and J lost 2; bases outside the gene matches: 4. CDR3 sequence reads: CASSFQGVTKNIQYF. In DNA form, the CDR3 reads TGTGCCAGCAGTTTTCAGGGGGTGACCAAAAACATTCAGTACTTC.

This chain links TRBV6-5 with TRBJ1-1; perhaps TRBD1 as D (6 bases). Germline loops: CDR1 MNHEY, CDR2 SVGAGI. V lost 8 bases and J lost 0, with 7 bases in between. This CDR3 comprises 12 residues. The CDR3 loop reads CASRQVNTEAFF. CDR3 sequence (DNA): TGTGCCAGCCGACAGGTGAACACTGAAGCTTTCTTT.